This T cell receptor beta chain was sequenced for a study of shared clonotypes between healthy human individuals. Turning to the study itself: Plates per donor: three CD4 naive, three CD4 memory, two CD8 naive, one CD8 memory. Regarding the study as a whole: Across a handful of donors, naive CD4 shared roughly 5%, naive CD8 more than 3%, memory CD4 more than 2%, memory CD8 0.4% to 0.5%.

The protocol was immunoSEQ multiplex PCR, while the TCRdb copy is restricted to in-frame clones and leaves out a portion. The table shows about 1.5 million clones, with roughly 96% occurring only once. As to this clone: As yet, its antigen is unknown.

Germline CDR1 is SGHNT and CDR2 is YYREEE (reference sequence). The germline V and J ends were trimmed by 5 bases and 11 bases, with 20 bases remaining between them. CDR3 size: 13 residues. Each donor was a Caucasian adult residing in Nashville, Tennessee. Sequencing used naive CD4+ T cells sorted from blood. Subset: CD45RA+ positively selected. The rearrangement links TRBV5-4 to TRBJ2-7; D might be TRBD2 (5 bases). The clonotype comes from a man younger than 45 in good health. CDR3 sequence (DNA): TGTGCCAGCAGAAGGGATACCCCATTGGAGGAGTACTTC. Amino acids: CASRRDTPLEEYF.